Sequencing of this T cell receptor (beta chain) was carried out in a study of blood T cell repertoires in COVID-19 (dated by TCRdb to about 2020). For context, the study as a whole: Samples covering the acute and convalescent phases of COVID-19 were provided by collaborators in the United States, Italy and Spain. The prospective study material was composed of cDNA or gDNA derived from T cells, B-cell-depleted T cells, or PBMCs. Deeply sampled blood TCRbeta repertoires from subjects exposed to, actively infected with, or recovered from COVID-19 were included in the dataset. The repertoires were released in a freely available public database meant as a resource for research on the immune response to SARS-CoV-2. The samples were drawn from the first 160 participants of the ongoing ImmuneRACE study and from over 950 subjects provided by 6 global collaborators. A de-identified subject ID, COVID-19 status, age in years and sex were almost always included in the sample metadata. Where available, HLA class I and class II types were taken from metadata supplied by the sample provider and were not determined by assay-based typing.

Here is what the overall study found, with its caveats: The quantity of clinical and demographic metadata differed by source and by participant and was supplied without curation.

The collaborating institutions used their own protocols to collect whole blood in K2EDTA tubes. Collaborator samples were shipped for TCRbeta analysis as frozen whole blood, isolated PBMCs, or DNA extracted from either sample type. V ends up 6 bases short and J 3 bases short, with an unmatched junction base count of 9. The CDR3 measures 15 amino acids from cysteine to valine. The only DNA kept is the CDR3, 45 bases in frame from the first base. Reading the germline V gene gives CDR1 WSHSY and CDR2 SAAADI. TCRbeta CDR3 regions were amplified from genomic DNA using the immunoSEQ Assay, a bias-controlled multiplex PCR. Turning to the authors' computational methods: Within the assay, amplification of reference gene primers was used to estimate how many nucleated cells each sample contained. To quantify the absolute abundance of each unique TCRbeta CDR3 rearrangement, sequence reads were collapsed and filtered. For each sample, productive Simpson clonality was calculated as the square root of Simpson's diversity index across productive rearrangements. Imported from immuneACCESS, the table was reduced by TCRdb to in-frame sequences with V and J called. These copies leave out some clones; in studies compared against another copy, an unresolved V gene accounts for under half, and the cause of the remainder is not known. That table gives V, J and clone size, and the DNA gave D and trimming. Present in this sample are about 170,000 clones, about 87% of which were seen just once. Clones ranked in the top ten supply about 26% of the sample.

To note about this clone: Its antigen has not been determined. It has no much larger one-base neighbor in the sample; base qualities were not kept.

The V gene is TRBV10-2 and the J gene is TRBJ2-7; 9 central bases correspond to TRBD2. Input material: peripheral blood. This clonotype was sampled from a man in his sixties with acute or convalescent COVID-19. CDR3 sequence: CASRKMGGGVYEQYV. The DNA sequence is TGCGCCAGCAGGAAGATGGGCGGGGGGGTCTACGAGCAGTACGTC.